Only a few counts were recorded for the clone carrying this TCR beta chain. Its antigen is not identified. This sample was included in a study of T cells in Graves' hyperthyroidism and ophthalmopathy. Amplification of TCR beta CDR3 regions was performed using RNA transcripts as template. Primed by the HTBI set, a first-round RT-PCR was run on the TCR CDR3. Each CDR3 protein is one row after TCRdb ran MiXCR on the multiplex PCR reads. The data contain 660,000 or so distinct CDR3 sequences, about a fifth of them singletons. Pregnant or lactating patients were excluded, as were those with uncontrolled infection or other autoimmune disease. Clinical symptoms, serum thyroxine and TRAb, thyroid ultrasound and orbital computed tomography together formed the diagnostic basis. The CDR3 has 14 residues. Per germline, CDR1 SGHTA and CDR2 FQGTGA. The V end was cut by 0 bases, the J end by 0 bases, with 5 bases between.

Study-level results: Peripheral blood also featured most of the thyroid clonotypes expanded above 0.001. Stable hyperthyroidism and ophthalmopathy were separated using 13 V-J signatures.

Source material: blood. This TCR was sampled from a man between 25 and 39 years old with Graves' ophthalmopathy. The J gene is TRBJ2-5, the V gene TRBV7-3; D uncertain. CDR3 in DNA: TGTGCCAGCAGCTTAACGGCAGACCAAGAGACCCAGTACTTC. This encodes CASSLTADQETQYF.